This TCR beta chain was documented in a study of cytomegalovirus exposure and HLA in healthy donors (dated by TCRdb to 2017 to 2019). In terms of the full investigation: In an earlier analysis of 450 to 750 of the donors, roughly 300 Gb of sequence data and 90 million to 130 million unique TCR beta sequences from about 179 million T cells were reported. Around 320 gigabases of sequencing data and tens of millions of unique TCR sequences were included in an early release covering roughly 700 HLA-typed donors. Of the approximately 400 genotyped donors, 70% to 90% were placed in the genetic ancestry cluster associated with self-reported Caucasian donors. The study was designed to test whether signatures of past pathogen exposure could be identified by cataloging public T cell receptors. The study profiled the T cell repertoires of 666 subjects by immunosequencing and related them to cytomegalovirus serostatus. Besides the first cohort of under 700 subjects, a separate validation cohort made up of some 110 different subjects was used. High-throughput TCR immunosequencing, statistical association of individual TCRs with disease status, and machine learning were combined to predict cytomegalovirus infection status. A later analysis re-examined previously published TCR beta repertoires from several hundred donors and added high-resolution HLA genotyping to investigate patterns of TCR occurrence. The later analysis used no new phenotypic data to find candidate immune exposures, relying instead on TCR beta sequences and their occurrence across donors. An earlier analysis of some 500 of the donors applied high-throughput TCR beta sequencing to assess whether each TCR beta V gene segment acted as functional or pseudogenic. Donor age, sex, ethnicity and CMV serostatus were compiled alongside the repertoire data. A later genetic analysis used genome-wide SNP genotypes for about 60% of the roughly 700 donors, treating that subset as a discovery cohort. Every discovery cohort repertoire had been produced on one sequencing platform. Class I and class II HLA loci were covered by the typing at four-digit resolution. Typing coverage varied by locus: roughly 620-640 donors for A, B, C, DRB1 and DQB1; approximately 500 for DQA1; around 570 for DPA1; roughly 450 for DPB1. Roughly five DR-DQ haplotypes were treated as single units for association and clustering because of strong linkage in the cohort. Among some 410 genotyped donors of the cohort, an average of around 220,000 unique TCR beta nucleotide sequences was sequenced per donor, of which about 19% were non-productive. Results the study describes overall, beyond this receptor: A further reported finding was that TCR beta sequences accurately predicted the HLA-A and HLA-B alleles for most subjects in the first cohort. V-gene and J-gene trimming of TCR beta chains was associated with a missense DCLRE1C variant in a later genetic analysis, and the association was replicated in an independent cohort. Roughly uniform sequencing depth across donors was assumed in presence/absence analyses, although this assumption may not hold. In a later analysis, HLA-associated TCR beta chains were found to be more clonally expanded and to have lower generation probabilities than equally common non-associated chains. In vitro tests confirmed that a few of the cytomegalovirus-associated TCR beta chains recognize cytomegalovirus antigens. The sequencing pipeline was judged likely to have produced a cluster of highly shared sequence variants as a technical artifact. Because HLA typing was unavailable for some donors at each locus, only the typed subset was used in association tests. In an earlier analysis of 587 of the donors, most TCR beta V segments appeared in productive rearrangements about 87% or about 30% of the time, broadly matching IMGT annotations. The only immune exposure information available for the cohort was CMV serostatus. Across donors, most TCR sequences were observed very rarely, whereas some public TCRs were present in many individuals. Strong co-occurrence of HLA alleles, especially DR and DQ, made assigning TCR associations to individual alleles difficult. A later analysis associated 16,951 TCR beta sequences with specific HLA alleles at a false discovery rate of 0.05. The 87-base-pair reads could not distinguish some IMGT-functional V segments, including TRBV6-2 and TRBV6-3, so those segments were excluded. The authors suggested that the approach could potentially be extended to other disease states and immunological phenotypes. Compared with the approximately 700-donor mean, donors in an Asian-associated ancestry cluster had fewer N-insertions in productive TCRs, according to a later genetic analysis. In this cohort, only TCR beta chains were sequenced, and detectable features were limited by the absence of alpha or paired-chain data. Some 15 rarely observed V segments, including chromosome 9 orphons, were excluded from the earlier analysis of just under 600 of the donors because counts were too low. A later analysis found that TCR association rates varied across HLA loci, with DRB1 alleles showing the most associated TCRs and HLA-C alleles the fewest. Most CMV-associated TCR beta chains appeared to be HLA-restricted in a later analysis, and the HLA associations seemed to be driven largely by CMV exposure. In the study, approximately 150 TCR beta chains were listed as associated with cytomegalovirus. The classifier was reported to diagnose cytomegalovirus status with high specificity and sensitivity in both the original cohort and the validation cohort. In a later analysis, several top co-occurrence clusters were reported to appear linked to parvovirus B19, influenza, CMV and Epstein-Barr virus. Correlated functional status among segregating V segments might be attributable to linkage disequilibrium, but an unknown experimental factor could not be ruled out.

Receptor amplification or capture employed the immunoSEQ multiplex PCR assay. For the multiplex PCR, a mixture combining 60 forward primers for TCR Vbeta segments and 13 reverse primers for TCR Jbeta segments was used. The CDR3 region of rearranged TCR beta genes was amplified from genomic DNA with a multiplex PCR assay. Amplified TCR beta libraries were sequenced as 87-base-pair reads on the Illumina HiSeq System. The paper's processing steps were these. A later analysis tallied roughly 78 million unique TCR beta chains across the 660 or so repertoires, and approximately 12 million of those chains were shared by two or more donors. A nearest-neighbor algorithm error-corrected the raw reads and collapsed the reads into unique sequences, merging closely related sequences to remove PCR and sequencing errors. To assign V, D and J gene segments, CDR3 sequences were aligned to IMGT reference sequences. For a sequence to be retained, at least a six-nucleotide match to both a V gene segment and a J gene segment was required. Rearrangements were classified as productive when the CDR3 lacked stop codons and remained in frame with V and J, and all other rearrangements were classified as non-productive. CDR3 was defined by IMGT convention, running from the second conserved V-encoded cysteine to the conserved J-encoded phenylalanine. The earlier analysis of around 640 of the donors excluded sequences that lacked an unambiguous match to a single V gene segment. In an earlier analysis of 587 of the donors, a V segment was called functional when productive rearrangements were above 56.7%, and segregating when the standard deviation between donors exceeded 5%. To diagnose cytomegalovirus status from the catalog of TCR beta chain sequences, a statistical classification framework was built. In a later analysis, V and J genes were assigned by comparing TCR nucleotide sequences against IMGT/GENE-DB human TR gene sequences. Using the TCRdist pipeline, a later analysis assigned CDR3 sequences along with most-parsimonious VDJ recombination scenarios. A later analysis defined each TCR beta chain by its CDR3 amino acid sequence plus V-gene family, and excluded reads lacking a unique V-gene family. In a later analysis, approximately 590 highly shared, low-generation-probability nucleotide sequences were removed to address suspected cross-contamination and a sequencing artifact. In a later analysis, a clonal expansion index for each public chain was calculated from normalized within-repertoire ranks of inferred template counts. A later analysis computed generation probabilities with a VDJ recombination model fitted to out-of-frame rearrangements, and checked the results against IGoR. In a later analysis, TCR-TCR, TCR-HLA and TCR-CMV co-occurrence was scored with hypergeometric tests, and a repertoire-size bias correction was applied to TCR pairs. False discovery rates were estimated in a later analysis by permuting HLA or CMV assignments 20 times. In a later analysis, co-occurring TCRs were grouped with DBSCAN, and TCRdist sequence similarity was added when clustering was performed within HLA-allele-positive subsets. Repertoires with fewer than 30,000 or more than 120,000 public chains were left out of co-occurrence clustering, as were roughly five repertoires with anomalous nucleotide sharing. This immuneACCESS table, as held by TCRdb, lists in-frame sequences with V and J called but not all clones. Of the missing ones, under half trace to an unresolved V gene in checked studies; the others have no known cause. The V and J calls and clone size are taken from that table; D and trimming were inferred from the DNA. This sample holds about 140,000 clones; approximately 73% were observed only once. In total, the top ten clones hold roughly 1.3% of the sample.

Looking up the germline V gene yields CDR1 SGHTA and CDR2 FQGNSA. V drops 1 base and J drops 2 bases, leaving 7 bases in between. From cysteine to phenylalanine, the CDR3 is 14 amino acids long. Of the read, only the CDR3 DNA is kept; its 42 bases are in frame from base 1. The cohort comprised several hundred healthy bone marrow donors. At the time of sampling, every cohort member was nominally healthy, though immune exposures that went unrecorded were likely present. The donor was CMV seronegative and was included in the group of a few hundred seronegative cohort members. A peripheral blood sample was collected from each donor, and TCR beta sequencing was performed on peripheral blood mononuclear cells. Genomic DNA was extracted from the blood cell samples with the Qiagen DNeasy Blood Extraction Kit. As for this clone: Its antigen target is currently unknown. No per-base quality is available; no much larger clone lies one base away.

The clonotype originates from a woman aged 40-49 years in good health and CMV-seronegative. The chain uses TRBV7-2 and TRBJ2-3; the D gene assignment is ambiguous. Sequencing was performed on PBMCs. The DNA reads TGTGCCAGCAGCTTAGACAGTCTCACAGATACGCAGTATTTT. Translated, this gives CASSLDSLTDTQYF.